The sequence of this T cell receptor beta chain was determined in a study of OX40 agonist ivuxolimab in advanced cancers. For the study at large: Prior anti-PD-1, anti-PD-L1 or anti-CTLA-4 therapy did not bar entry, and 30% to 40% had some. Regarding the study as a whole: Clonal expansion from baseline to week 6 occurred in both CD4+ and CD8+ T cells.

Assay used: immunoSEQ multiplex PCR; TCRdb lists only in-frame clones, some missing. This sample has 65,000 to 95,000 clones, with about nine tenths found just once. As regards this clone: Its antigen is not known.

The germline gives CDR1 SGHNT, CDR2 YENEEA. The CDR3 contains 12 residues. J was trimmed by 6 bases and V by 3 bases; bases with no gene match: 1. Sequences were derived from CD4+ or CD8+ T cells sorted from blood, sampled in a trial of the OX40 agonist ivuxolimab. The chain joins TRBV11-3 to TRBJ1-1, with 7 bases aligning to TRBD1. This receptor was identified in an adult with an advanced solid tumor such as melanoma, head and neck, liver or kidney cancer. CDR3 amino acids: CASSFDRAEAFF. CDR3 DNA sequence: TGTGCCAGCAGCTTTGACAGGGCTGAAGCTTTCTTT.